Listed below are T cell receptor beta chains from one sample, sequenced in a study of OX40 agonist ivuxolimab in advanced cancers. Some clones are missing from TCRdb's copy, which holds only in-frame ones; the method was immunoSEQ multiplex PCR. The sample holds 20,000 to 30,000 clones, around 90% seen once. This sample comprised CD4+ or CD8+ T cells sorted from blood, obtained in a trial of the OX40 agonist ivuxolimab. The receptors shown here come from an adult with an advanced solid tumor such as melanoma, head and neck, liver or kidney cancer. Each CDR3 is given with its conserved first and last residue. A D gene is named only where the DNA matches it firmly.

>TRBV7-2|NA|TRBJ2-5
CASSLRGVQETQYF
>TRBV28|NA|TRBJ2-7
CASSLIQTFEQYF
>TRBV7-9|NA|TRBJ2-5
CASSTVQETQYF
>TRBV9|TRBD2|TRBJ2-3
CASSPRGGAAGAADTQYF
>TRBV7-6|NA|TRBJ2-3
CASSLSEQPTDTQYF
>TRBV5-5|NA|TRBJ2-7
CASSFTTASYEQYF
>TRBV19|NA|TRBJ2-3
CASRSGAADTQYF
>TRBV7-2|TRBD1|TRBJ2-5
CASSRTGGLETQYF
>TRBV28|NA|TRBJ1-1
CASRRRVESAFF
>TRBV4-3|NA|TRBJ1-5
CASSLSTGPNQPQHF
>TRBV18|TRBD1|TRBJ1-5
CASSLGQGGSNQPQHF
>TRBV6-5|NA|TRBJ2-5
CASSYSLQGETQYF
>TRBV15|NA|TRBJ2-1
CATSSRTSRGSHNEQFF
>TRBV18|NA|TRBJ2-7
CASSPWSGQAYEQYF
>TRBV7-2|TRBD1|TRBJ1-6
CASSFTGGSYNSPLHF
>TRBV18|NA|TRBJ1-2
CASSPARGENGYTF